Listed here are 11 T cell receptor beta chains from one sample, sequenced in a study of tumor-infiltrating lymphocytes in primary liver carcinoma listed by TCRdb under 2017. Without any cell sorting, total RNA and DNA were extracted together from around 20-30 mg of bulk tissue using the AllPrep DNA/RNA mini kit. Sequenced using an Illumina HiSeq 2500. A constant-region primer and ProtoScript II reverse transcriptase were used to reverse-transcribe TCRbeta-specific cDNA from 500 ng total RNA. TCRbeta libraries were built with three nested multiplex PCR rounds, a slightly modified ARM-PCR procedure. Each of the first two PCR rounds ran for about 10 cycles using multiplex TRBV1-TRBV30 forward primers together with a Cbeta reverse primer. Through fastp at Q25 and MiXCR, TCRdb rebuilt clones from the public reads, retaining in-frame beta chains. Rows with one shared CDR3 protein collapse into an entry with the most common genes and DNA. Across this sample there are about 200,000 distinct CDR3 sequences, with approximately 80% seen only once. Of the sample, 15% to 20% falls within the top ten clones.

Material: tumor tissue from primary liver carcinoma. These receptor sequences come from a man aged 35 to 55 with primary liver carcinoma and hepatitis B virus infection.

About this clonotype: No conserved phenylalanine or tryptophan ends this CDR3, so it is likely a read error. V gene TRBV11-2 combines with J gene TRBJ2-7; D gene ambiguous. This CDR3 is 14 amino acids long. Germline-derived CDR1 and CDR2 are SGHAT and FQNNGV. The CDR3 spells CASSIDGVAYEQYL. In DNA form, the CDR3 reads TGTGCCAGCAGCATAGATGGAGTTGCCTATGAGCAGTACTTG.

The chain employs TRBV12-3 or TRBV12-4 and TRBJ2-3; 8 nucleotides match TRBD2. CDR3 size: 14 residues. V lost 2 bases and J lost 6; bases outside the gene matches: 4. The CDR3 sequence: CASSLCGTRDTQYF. The CDR3 region has the DNA TGTGCCAGCAGTTTATGTGGGACTAGGGATACGCAGTATTTT.

Notes on this clonotype: This likely comes from a read error, as the CDR3 has no conserved phenylalanine or tryptophan at its end. The gene calls are TRBV4-1 and TRBJ2-3; 11 bases agree with TRBD2. V gave up 1 base and J gave up 4 bases; unmatched junction bases: 10. Germline V gene data show CDR1 as MGHRA and CDR2 as YSYEKL. The length of the CDR3 is 18 residues. CDR3 DNA sequence: TGCGCCAGCAGCCAAGGGGGGGGGCTAGCGGGAGGACCAGATACGCAGTATCTT. This codes for CASSQGGGLAGGPDTQYL.

As for this clonotype: This CDR3 fails to terminate in the conserved phenylalanine or tryptophan, so it likely reflects a read error. The V gene is TRBV11-3, the J gene TRBJ2-1; 10 nucleotides line up with TRBD2. CDR3 length equals 16 residues. Germline CDR1 and CDR2: SGHNT and YENEEA. The CDR3 reads CPSSLGIAGGRSEQFS. In DNA, the CDR3 is TGTCCCAGCAGCTTAGGTATAGCGGGAGGTCGAAGTGAGCAGTTCTCC.

The V call is TRBV20-1, the J call TRBJ2-7, with TRBD2 matching 7 bases. V gave up 6 bases and J gave up 3 bases; unmatched junction bases: 11. This CDR3 has 14 amino acids. Germline V gene sequence: CDR1 DFQATT, CDR2 SNEGSKA (reference sequence). CDR3 amino acids: CSAGGGTKLYEQYF. CDR3 coding DNA: TGCAGTGCCGGAGGAGGGACTAAGCTCTACGAGCAGTACTTC.

About this clonotype itself: A read error is possible here, since a much larger clone lies one base away. This chain joins TRBV5-1 and TRBJ1-1; the D gene is possibly TRBD1 (6 bases). With 1 base removed from V and 4 bases from J, the gap between germline ends came to 11 bases. CDR3 size: 14 residues. Germline V gene data show CDR1 as SGHRS and CDR2 as YFSETQ. In DNA form, the CDR3 reads TGCGCCAGCAGCTTGATGGGAGGGGGCACTGAAGCTTTCTTT. As protein: CASSLMGGGTEAFF.

As regards this clonotype: This likely comes from a read error, as the CDR3 has no conserved phenylalanine or tryptophan at its end. The chain links TRBV14 to TRBJ2-1; 8 positions agree with TRBD2. CDR1 and CDR2 (germline): SGHDN, FVKESK. V lost 8 bases and J lost 5; bases outside the gene matches: 14. The CDR3 runs to 16 residues. The CDR3 region is CASCPVAGWVNNEQFL. CDR3 in DNA: TGTGCCAGCTGTCCCGTAGCGGGATGGGTAAACAATGAGCAGTTCTTA.

The chain links TRBV6-1 to TRBJ2-1; 7 nucleotides match TRBD2. Germline CDR1 MNHNS, CDR2 SASEGT. The CDR3 covers 15 residues. Losses at the gene ends were 5 bases for V and 13 bases for J; bases not matched to a gene: 17. CDR3 sequence: CASSLGTTPFSEQFF. Written as DNA, the CDR3 is TGTGCCAGCAGTCTAGGGACTACGCCTTTCAGTGAACAGTTCTTC.

This clonotype was seen once. The chain links TRBV20-1 to TRBJ2-3, with 10 nucleotides matching TRBD2. The CDR3 spans 14 residues. From germline, CDR1 is DFQATT and CDR2 SNEGSKA (reference sequence). CDR3 in amino acids: CNAYSSGSRDTQYF. DNA of the CDR3: TGCAATGCCTACTCTAGCGGGAGTAGAGATACGCAGTATTTT.

CDR3 DNA: TGCAGCGTTTTAAAGATCTCAGGCTCCGAAGCTTTCTTT. Protein: CSVLKISGSEAFF. The rearrangement uses TRBV29-1 and TRBJ1-1; unclear D gene. The V end was cut by 5 bases, the J end by 8 bases, with 18 bases between. The CDR3 extends over 13 amino acids. Germline V gives CDR1 SQVTM, CDR2 ANQGSEA.

The genes are TRBV6-2 or TRBV6-3 and TRBJ2-1, with D hard to call. The CDR3 is 15 residues long. The germline V gene has CDR1 MNHEY and CDR2 SVGEGT. V lost 8 bases and J lost 7, with 21 bases in between. DNA for the CDR3: TGTGCCAGCGGCCGGAGCGAGCCCTCCAATAATGAGCAGTTCTTC. This sequence encodes CASGRSEPSNNEQFF.